A selection of T cell receptor beta chains follows, all from one sample in a study of T-cell memory formation after mild COVID-19. From the 5' RACE reads, TCRdb called clonotypes with MiXCR, one entry per CDR3 protein. The data contain around 370,000 distinct CDR3 sequences, approximately 21% of them singletons. Sequencing was carried out using PBMCs or a T cell subset sorted from them (not recorded which). These receptors were obtained from an adult woman who had mild COVID-19 (a few samples of this study predate the infection). Cell type and time point are not known. The CDR3 runs from the conserved cysteine through the conserved F or W. D genes are given only for firm matches. Rows may omit the clone size; those that give it use once, few, many or a size class.

clone_size j_call d_call v_call cdr3_aa cdr3_nt
NA TRBJ1-1 TRBD1 TRBV12-3/TRBV12-4 CASSPNRGAGTEAFF TGTGCCAGCAGTCCAAACAGGGGTGCGGGCACTGAAGCTTTCTTT
NA TRBJ2-7 TRBD2 TRBV27 CASSLSQLALEQYF TGTGCCAGCAGTTTGAGCCAACTAGCGCTCGAGCAGTACTTC
few TRBJ2-1 TRBD2 TRBV15 CATSRAREAGNEQFF TGTGCCACCAGCAGAGCACGGGAGGCCGGCAATGAGCAGTTCTTC
few TRBJ2-7 NA TRBV3-1 CASSQGRDKYEQYF TGTGCCAGCAGCCAAGGCCGGGACAAGTACGAGCAGTACTTC
many TRBJ2-7 NA TRBV5-1 CASSRSGSYEQYF TGCGCCAGCAGCCGATCGGGCTCCTACGAGCAGTACTTC
many TRBJ1-1 TRBD1 TRBV7-6 CASSSGTGNTEAFF TGTGCCAGCAGCTCAGGGACAGGGAACACTGAAGCTTTCTTT
NA TRBJ2-5 TRBD2 TRBV15 CATSSGGLAGGQETQYF TGTGCCACCAGCAGTGGGGGACTAGCGGGAGGACAAGAGACCCAGTACTTC
NA TRBJ1-2 NA TRBV7-9 CASRSGTSVYGYTF TGTGCCAGCAGATCCGGGACTTCCGTCTATGGCTACACCTTC
few TRBJ2-1 TRBD2 TRBV9 CASSPQRSGSSYNEQFF TGTGCCAGCAGCCCCCAGCGGAGCGGGAGCTCCTACAATGAGCAGTTCTTC
many TRBJ2-7 TRBD1 TRBV5-1 CASSGTGTTRGYEQYF TGCGCCAGCAGCGGGACAGGGACCACAAGAGGGTACGAGCAGTACTTC
NA TRBJ1-2 TRBD1 TRBV5-1 CASSGGTGAGYTF TGCGCCAGCAGCGGAGGGACAGGGGCTGGCTACACCTTC
NA TRBJ2-5 NA TRBV29-1 CSVVSPQETQYF TGCAGCGTTGTGTCACCACAAGAGACCCAGTACTTC
NA TRBJ2-3 TRBD2 TRBV2 CASSAGGASTDTQYF TGTGCCAGCAGTGCGGGAGGCGCCAGCACAGATACGCAGTATTTT
NA TRBJ2-3 TRBD2 TRBV6-4 CASSERGATDTQYF TGTGCCAGCAGTGAGCGGGGGGCCACAGATACGCAGTATTTT
few TRBJ2-2 NA TRBV2 CASWGLDRGELFF TGTGCCAGCTGGGGACTTGACAGGGGGGAGCTGTTTTTT
few TRBJ2-7 TRBD2 TRBV19 CASSTGGASGSYEQYF TGTGCCAGTAGCACCGGGGGGGCTAGCGGGAGTTACGAGCAGTACTTC
NA TRBJ1-2 NA TRBV6-4 CASSDDHYGYTF TGTGCCAGCAGTGACGACCACTATGGCTACACCTTC
NA TRBJ2-7 TRBD1 TRBV20-1 CSARSPGQGPYEQYF TGCAGTGCTAGATCTCCGGGACAGGGTCCCTACGAGCAGTACTTC
few TRBJ1-1 NA TRBV7-9 CASSPPFGSGTEAFF TGTGCCAGCAGCCCCCCGTTCGGGTCGGGCACTGAAGCTTTCTTT
NA TRBJ2-7 NA TRBV4-1 CASSQETEYEQYF TGCGCCAGCAGCCAAGAAACAGAGTACGAGCAGTACTTC
NA TRBJ2-3 TRBD2 TRBV12-3/TRBV12-4 CASSFSRRTSGRTDTQYF TGTGCCAGCAGTTTTTCCAGAAGGACTAGCGGGAGAACAGATACGCAGTATTTT
NA TRBJ2-3 NA TRBV7-6 CASSLRGAGDTQYF TGTGCCAGCAGCTTGCGAGGGGCTGGAGATACGCAGTATTTT
few TRBJ2-3 NA TRBV27 CASSFALQGDTQYF TGTGCCAGCAGTTTCGCACTTCAAGGGGATACGCAGTATTTT
many TRBJ2-7 NA TRBV20-1 CSAPRAGHYEQYF TGCAGTGCCCCGAGGGCGGGACACTACGAGCAGTACTTC
NA TRBJ2-7 NA TRBV10-3 CAISGKSSYEQYF TGTGCCATCAGTGGAAAGAGCTCCTACGAGCAGTACTTC
NA TRBJ2-5 NA TRBV13 CASSSGGGAETQYF TGTGCCAGCAGCTCGGGTGGAGGGGCAGAGACCCAGTACTTC
few TRBJ1-2 NA TRBV6-2/TRBV6-3 CASTVPGGGYTF TGTGCCAGCACTGTCCCCGGGGGCGGCTACACCTTC
NA TRBJ1-4 TRBD1 TRBV7-9 CASSIDRGQNEKLFF TGTGCCAGCAGCATCGACAGGGGGCAGAATGAAAAACTGTTTTTT
few TRBJ2-7 TRBD1 TRBV9 CASSVAPSRTGVEQYF TGTGCCAGCAGCGTAGCCCCCTCGAGGACAGGGGTCGAGCAGTACTTC
few TRBJ2-7 NA TRBV4-1 CASSQAARVDEQYF TGCGCCAGCAGCCAAGCGGCCAGGGTGGACGAGCAGTACTTC
NA TRBJ2-7 TRBD2 TRBV24-1 CATGLAGTGEQYF TGTGCCACCGGACTAGCGGGAACTGGCGAGCAGTACTTC
few TRBJ2-5 TRBD1 TRBV12-3/TRBV12-4 CASSRGRGRVQETQYF TGTGCCAGCAGCCGGGGTAGGGGGCGGGTCCAAGAGACCCAGTACTTC
NA TRBJ1-2 NA TRBV3-1 CASSQDRARDYGYTF TGTGCCAGCAGCCAAGATCGGGCCCGCGACTATGGCTACACCTTC
once TRBJ2-3 TRBD2 TRBV7-2 CASSSGLAGGQDTQYF TGTGCCAGCAGCTCGGGACTAGCGGGAGGGCAAGATACGCAGTATTTT
NA TRBJ2-1 TRBD2 TRBV13 CASSSRTSRLVGPSYNEQFF TGTGCCAGCAGCTCCAGGACTAGCAGATTAGTAGGCCCGAGCTACAATGAGCAGTTCTTC
few TRBJ2-2 NA TRBV29-1 CSVGEGGELFF TGCAGCGTAGGAGAAGGTGGGGAGCTGTTTTTT
many TRBJ2-1 NA TRBV7-9 CASSPVTRGEQFF TGTGCCAGCAGCCCGGTGACTCGGGGGGAGCAGTTCTTC
few TRBJ2-1 TRBD2 TRBV7-2 CASSSTSGYNEQFF TGTGCCAGCAGCTCTACTAGCGGCTACAATGAGCAGTTCTTC
few TRBJ1-4 NA TRBV29-1 CSVLGEKLFF TGCAGCGTTTTGGGGGAAAAACTGTTTTTT
few TRBJ1-3 NA TRBV6-5 CASSYTWGSGNTIYF TGTGCCAGCAGTTACACTTGGGGATCTGGAAACACCATATATTTT
NA TRBJ2-3 TRBD2 TRBV20-1 CSAGAGGTTDTQYF TGCAGTGCTGGCGCGGGGGGTACCACAGATACGCAGTATTTT
few TRBJ2-7 NA TRBV6-2/TRBV6-3 CASSPPGSFSYEQYF TGTGCCAGCAGCCCACCCGGGAGTTTCTCCTACGAGCAGTACTTC